There are a few counts of the clone carrying this T cell receptor beta chain. What it binds is not known. Trimming stripped 2 bases from V and 3 bases from J, with 5 bases between. The CDR3 extends over 12 amino acids. CDR1 and CDR2 (germline): MNHEY, SVGAGI. This sample is part of a study of cytomegalovirus exposure and HLA in healthy donors. Study results and limitations: The authors listed 150 or so TCR beta chains as cytomegalovirus-associated. Across donors, presence/absence analyses took sequencing depth to be roughly uniform.

PCR was performed using 60 Vbeta and 13 Jbeta primers. The repertoire was sequenced with immunoSEQ multiplex PCR; TCRdb's copy has only in-frame clones and lacks some. In the table there are 120,000 or so clones, over 9.5% of which are singletons. This clonotype was sampled from a woman under 30 in good health and CMV-seropositive. The rearrangement uses TRBV6-5 and TRBJ2-7; D uncertain. Sample: PBMCs. CDR3: CASSYGNYEQYF. As DNA, the CDR3 is TGTGCCAGCAGTTACGGCAACTACGAGCAGTACTTC.